The next 2 T cell receptor beta chains were all read from a single sample in a study of long-term antiretroviral therapy in people with HIV. The run of the v3.0 immunoSEQ assay was at survey level. Libraries were prepared by immunoSEQ multiplex PCR; TCRdb keeps only in-frame clonotypes and omits some of them. The table lists 25,000 to 35,000 clones, around 97% of them singletons, with 2.5% to 3% in the top ten. This specimen was unsorted PBMCs, taken 6.9 years after starting antiretroviral therapy. The receptors stem from a man under 40 with HIV.

The chain recombines TRBV6-5 with TRBJ1-2; TRBD1 is a possible D gene (5 bases). This CDR3 comprises 14 residues. Deletions cut 2 bases from V and 5 bases from J, with 12 bases between. CDR1 and CDR2 from the germline V gene are MNHEY and SVGAGI. CDR3 protein: CASSYLLGGYGYTF. The CDR3 DNA follows: TGTGCCAGCAGTTACCTCCTGGGGGGATATGGCTACACCTTC.

The gene calls are TRBV4-3 and TRBJ2-5; D tentatively fits TRBD1 or TRBD2 (6 bases each). There are 15 residues in the CDR3. The V and J ends lost 0 bases and 5 bases respectively, with 13 bases between them. The germline CDR1 and CDR2 sequences are LGHNA and YSLEER. The chain's CDR3 is CASSQEGGLYETQYF. CDR3 nucleotides: TGCGCCAGCAGCCAAGAAGGGGGGCTGTACGAGACCCAGTACTTC.